Listed here are 11 T cell receptor beta chains from one sample, sequenced in a study of T cells after yellow fever vaccination. TCRdb reprocessed the 5' RACE reads with MiXCR, giving one entry per CDR3 protein. The data show some 250,000 distinct CDR3 sequences, 3.6% seen once. The sample was PBMCs, taken 15 days after the yellow fever booster vaccination. The source is a man aged 18 to 30 who received the YFV17D yellow fever vaccine.

This clonotype was counted many times. V usage is TRBV12-3 or TRBV12-4 and J usage is TRBJ2-5; D is perhaps TRBD1 or TRBD2 (5 bases each). Trimming took off 1 base at V and 2 bases at J, with 11 bases between the two ends. The CDR3 length is 15 residues. DNA of the CDR3: TGTGCCAGCAGTTTAGGAGGGGCAGTACAAGAGACCCAGTACTTC. Its protein is CASSLGGAVQETQYF.

Ten or more counts support this clonotype. V and J are TRBV29-1 and TRBJ2-7; D is perhaps TRBD2 (6 bases). Germline V gene sequence: CDR1 SQVTM, CDR2 ANQGSEA. The ends were cut back, 2 bases at V and 2 bases at J, with 10 bases in the middle. There are 13 residues in the CDR3. DNA of the CDR3: TGCAGCGTTGAACGCGGGGTACCCTACGAGCAGTACTTC. Translating gives CSVERGVPYEQYF.

This clonotype was seen many times. The chain links TRBV4-3 to TRBJ2-3, with 7 bases that match TRBD2. Germline lookup yields CDR1 LGHNA and CDR2 YSLEER. The CDR3 contains 16 residues. V was clipped by 1 base and J by 1 base; unmatched bases: 5. The CDR3 sequence is CASSQGVRGGTDTQYF. The CDR3, as DNA: TGCGCCAGCAGCCAAGGTGTTCGGGGGGGCACAGATACGCAGTATTTT.

This clonotype was recorded many times. V is TRBV12-3 or TRBV12-4 and J is TRBJ2-2; 10 bases map to TRBD1. The CDR3 runs 15 residues. V shed 5 bases and J 8 bases; nucleotides not matched to a gene: 8. CDR3 nucleotides: TGTGCCAGCAGTCTTGGACAGGGGGAATCGGGGGAGCTGTTTTTT. Protein: CASSLGQGESGELFF.

The table lists this clonotype with many counts. CDR3 amino acids: CSARVQGPQHF. For the CDR3, the DNA is TGCAGTGCTAGAGTACAGGGACCCCAGCATTTT. The gene calls are TRBV20-1 and TRBJ1-5, with D perhaps matching TRBD1 (6 bases). CDR3 length: 11 amino acids. V dropped 1 base and J dropped 10 bases, with 8 bases sitting between them. The germline gives CDR1 DFQATT, CDR2 SNEGSKA (reference sequence).

This clonotype was observed at least ten times. V is TRBV11-2 and J is TRBJ2-2; D is perhaps TRBD1 or TRBD2 (6 bases each). Trimming removed 2 bases from V and 5 bases from J, with 9 bases in between. Germline assignment: CDR1 SGHAT and CDR2 FQNNGV. There are 14 residues in the CDR3. Here the CDR3 DNA reads TGTGCCAGCAGCTTATGGGGGGCGACCGGGGAGCTGTTTTTT. Translating gives CASSLWGATGELFF.

This clonotype has ten or more counts. This chain uses TRBV7-9 with TRBJ1-5; 9 nucleotides agree with TRBD1. Trimming cost V 10 bases and J 7 bases; bases outside gene matches: 11. The CDR3 is 14 residues long. The germline V gene has CDR1 SEHNR and CDR2 FQNEAQ (reference sequence). CDR3 amino acids: CATGSGQGGQPQHF. The CDR3 DNA is TGTGCCACAGGGTCGGGACAGGGTGGACAGCCCCAGCATTTT.

This clonotype was seen only a few times. The rearrangement uses TRBV5-1 and TRBJ2-2; D gene uncertain. CDR1 SGHRS and CDR2 YFSETQ come from the germline V gene. Trimming pared 4 bases from V and 4 bases from J, leaving 8 bases between. CDR3 length equals 13 residues. Here the CDR3 DNA reads TGCGCCAGCAGCGCAATGAGCACCGGGGAGCTGTTTTTT. Encoded protein: CASSAMSTGELFF.

This clonotype was recorded many times. The chain uses TRBV7-3 and TRBJ2-1; no clear D. This CDR3 contains 15 residues. Trimming removed 5 bases from V and 1 base from J, with 12 bases in between. Germline V gene sequence: CDR1 SGHTA, CDR2 FQGTGA. The CDR3 loop is CASSIRNRSYNEQFF. Written as DNA, the CDR3 is TGTGCCAGCAGCATCCGTAATAGGTCCTACAATGAGCAGTTCTTC. Based on the CDR3 plus reference TRBV7-3 and TRBJ2-1, the full variable domain is GAGVSQTPSNKVTEKGKYVELRCDPISGHTALYWYRQSLGQGPEFLIYFQGTGAADDSGLPNDRFFAVRPEGSVSTLKIQRTERGDSAVYLCASSIRNRSYNEQFFGPGTRLTVL.

This clonotype was seen repeatedly, ten times or more. The V call is TRBV6-5, the J call TRBJ2-6, with TRBD2 as a possible D gene (5 bases). V lost 7 bases and J lost 0, with 13 bases in between. CDR3 length equals 16 residues. Germline V lookup: CDR1 MNHEY, CDR2 SVGAGI. CDR3 DNA sequence: TGTGCCAGCACACGAGAGGGAAGCTCTGGGGCCAACGTCCTGACTTTC. It is translated as CASTREGSSGANVLTF.

The V call is TRBV5-5, the J call TRBJ2-5; TRBD1 or TRBD2 may be the D gene (5 bases each). Per germline, CDR1 SGHKS and CDR2 YYEKEE (reference sequence). Deletions cut 4 bases from V and 3 bases from J, with 22 bases between. This CDR3 contains 17 residues. The CDR3 sequence is CASSNYNSGTGKETQYF. The CDR3 DNA reads as TGTGCCAGCAGCAACTATAACTCCGGGACGGGGAAAGAGACCCAGTACTTC.